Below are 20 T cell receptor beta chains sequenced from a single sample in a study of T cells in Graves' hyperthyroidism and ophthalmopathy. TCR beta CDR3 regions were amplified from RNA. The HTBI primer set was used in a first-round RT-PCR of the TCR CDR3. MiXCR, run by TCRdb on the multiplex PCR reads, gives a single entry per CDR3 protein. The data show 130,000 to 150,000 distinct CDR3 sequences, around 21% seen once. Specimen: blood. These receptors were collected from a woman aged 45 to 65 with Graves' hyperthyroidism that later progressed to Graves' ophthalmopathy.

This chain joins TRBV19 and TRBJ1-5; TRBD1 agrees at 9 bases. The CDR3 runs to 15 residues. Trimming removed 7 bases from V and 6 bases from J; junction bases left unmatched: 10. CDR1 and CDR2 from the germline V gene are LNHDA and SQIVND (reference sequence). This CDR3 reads CASIHNTGGGQPQHF. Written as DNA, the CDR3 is TGTGCCAGTATCCACAATACAGGGGGCGGTCAGCCCCAGCATTTT.

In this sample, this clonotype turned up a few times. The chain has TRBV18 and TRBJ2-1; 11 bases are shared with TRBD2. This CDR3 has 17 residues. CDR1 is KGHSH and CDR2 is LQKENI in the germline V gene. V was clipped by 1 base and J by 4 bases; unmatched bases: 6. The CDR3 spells CASSPLVTSGSYNEQFF. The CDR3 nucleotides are TGTGCCAGCTCACCACTCGTAACTAGCGGGAGTTACAATGAGCAGTTCTTC.

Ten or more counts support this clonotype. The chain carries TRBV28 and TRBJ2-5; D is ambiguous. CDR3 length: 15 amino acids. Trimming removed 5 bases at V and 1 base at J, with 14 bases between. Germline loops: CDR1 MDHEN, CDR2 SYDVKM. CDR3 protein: CASSGPRRPQETQYF. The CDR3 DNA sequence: TGTGCCAGCAGTGGCCCAAGACGCCCCCAAGAGACCCAGTACTTC.

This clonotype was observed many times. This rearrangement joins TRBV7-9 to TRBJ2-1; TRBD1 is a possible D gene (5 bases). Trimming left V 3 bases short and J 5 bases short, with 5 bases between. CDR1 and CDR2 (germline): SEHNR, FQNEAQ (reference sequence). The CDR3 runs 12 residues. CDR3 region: CASSFRDNEQFF. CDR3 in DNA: TGTGCCAGCAGCTTCAGGGACAATGAGCAGTTCTTC.

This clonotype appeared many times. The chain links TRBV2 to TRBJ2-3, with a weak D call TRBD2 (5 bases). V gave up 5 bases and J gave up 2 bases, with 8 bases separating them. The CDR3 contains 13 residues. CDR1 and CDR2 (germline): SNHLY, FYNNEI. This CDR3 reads CASSSDYTDTQYF. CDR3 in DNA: TGTGCCAGCAGTTCCGACTACACAGATACGCAGTATTTT. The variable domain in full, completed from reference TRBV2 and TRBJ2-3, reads EPEVTQTPSHQVTQMGQEVILRCVPISNHLYFYWYRQILGQKVEFLVSFYNNEISEKSEIFDDQFSVERPDGSNFTLKIRSTKLEDSAMYFCASSSDYTDTQYFGPGTRLTVL.

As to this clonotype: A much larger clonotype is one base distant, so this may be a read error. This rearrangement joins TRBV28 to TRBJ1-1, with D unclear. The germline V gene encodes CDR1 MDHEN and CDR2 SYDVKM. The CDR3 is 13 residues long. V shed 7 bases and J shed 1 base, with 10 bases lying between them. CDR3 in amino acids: CASTLPANTEAFF. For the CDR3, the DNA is TGTGCCAGCACGCTCCCCGCGAACACTGAAGCTTTCTTT.

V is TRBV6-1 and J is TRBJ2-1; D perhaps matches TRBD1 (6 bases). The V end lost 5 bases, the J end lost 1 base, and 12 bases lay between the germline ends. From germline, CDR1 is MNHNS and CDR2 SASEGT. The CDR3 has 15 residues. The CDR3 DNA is TGTGCCAGCAGTACCGAAAGGGGGTCCTACAATGAGCAGTTCTTC. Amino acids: CASSTERGSYNEQFF.

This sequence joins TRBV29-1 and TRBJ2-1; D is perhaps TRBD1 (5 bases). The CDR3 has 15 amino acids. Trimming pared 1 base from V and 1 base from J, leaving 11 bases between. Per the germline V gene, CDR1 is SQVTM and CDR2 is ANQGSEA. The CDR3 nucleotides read TGCAGCGTTGAAGTTCGGGCAGGGTCCTACAATGAGCAGTTCTTC. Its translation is CSVEVRAGSYNEQFF.

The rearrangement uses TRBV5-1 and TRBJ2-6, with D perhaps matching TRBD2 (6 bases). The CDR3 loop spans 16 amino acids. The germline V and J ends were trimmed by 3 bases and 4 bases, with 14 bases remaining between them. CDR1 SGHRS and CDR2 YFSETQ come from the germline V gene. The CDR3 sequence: CASSSGEWAGANVLTF. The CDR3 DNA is TGCGCCAGCAGCTCGGGGGAGTGGGCCGGGGCCAACGTCCTGACTTTC.

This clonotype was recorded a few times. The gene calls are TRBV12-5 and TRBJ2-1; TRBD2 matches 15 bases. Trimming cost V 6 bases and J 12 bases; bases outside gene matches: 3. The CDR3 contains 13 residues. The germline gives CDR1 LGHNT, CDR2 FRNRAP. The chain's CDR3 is CASGPGLAGGQFF. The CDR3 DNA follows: TGTGCTAGTGGACCGGGACTAGCGGGAGGGCAGTTCTTC.

CDR3 sequence: CASSQREGLGYNEQFF. CDR3 nucleotide sequence: TGTGCCAGCAGCCAGAGGGAGGGCCTTGGGTACAATGAGCAGTTCTTC. The genes are TRBV14 and TRBJ2-1; 7 bases match TRBD2. The CDR3 totals 16 residues. After removal of 3 bases from V and 4 bases from J, the junction contained 9 bases not matched to a gene. Germline values: CDR1 SGHDN, CDR2 FVKESK.

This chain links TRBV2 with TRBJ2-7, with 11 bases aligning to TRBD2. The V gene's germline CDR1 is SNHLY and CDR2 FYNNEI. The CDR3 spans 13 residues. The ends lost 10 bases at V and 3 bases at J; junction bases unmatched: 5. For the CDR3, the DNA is TGTGCCATCGTAGCGGGAGGGAGCTACGAGCAGTACTTC. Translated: CAIVAGGSYEQYF. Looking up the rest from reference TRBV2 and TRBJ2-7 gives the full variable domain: EPEVTQTPSHQVTQMGQEVILRCVPISNHLYFYWYRQILGQKVEFLVSFYNNEISEKSEIFDDQFSVERPDGSNFTLKIRSTKLEDSAMYFCAIVAGGSYEQYFGPGTRLTVT.

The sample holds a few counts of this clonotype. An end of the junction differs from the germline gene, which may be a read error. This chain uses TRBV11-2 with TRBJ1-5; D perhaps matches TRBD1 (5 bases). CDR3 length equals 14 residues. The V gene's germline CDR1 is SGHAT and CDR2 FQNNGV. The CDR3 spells CANSLVGHRQPQHF. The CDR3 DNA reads TGTGCCAACAGCTTAGTTGGACACAGACAGCCCCAGCATTTT.

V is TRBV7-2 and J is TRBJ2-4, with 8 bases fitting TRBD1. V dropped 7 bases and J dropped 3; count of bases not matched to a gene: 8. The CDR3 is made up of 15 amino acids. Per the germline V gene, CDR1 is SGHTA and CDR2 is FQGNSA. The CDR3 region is CASIAGGAGKNIQYF. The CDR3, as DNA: TGTGCCAGCATCGCAGGGGGCGCGGGCAAAAACATTCAGTACTTC. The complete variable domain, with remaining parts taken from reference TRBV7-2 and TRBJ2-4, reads GAGVSQSPSNKVTEKGKDVELRCDPISGHTALYWYRQSLGQGLEFLIYFQGNSAPDKSGLPSDRFSAERTGGSVSTLTIQRTQQEDSAVYLCASIAGGAGKNIQYFGAGTRLSVL.

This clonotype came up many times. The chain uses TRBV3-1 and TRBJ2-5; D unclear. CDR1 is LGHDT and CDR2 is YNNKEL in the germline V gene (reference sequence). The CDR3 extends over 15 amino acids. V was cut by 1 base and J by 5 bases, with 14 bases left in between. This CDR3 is CASSQGYKGLETQYF. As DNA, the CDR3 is TGTGCCAGCAGCCAAGGATACAAGGGCCTGGAGACCCAGTACTTC.

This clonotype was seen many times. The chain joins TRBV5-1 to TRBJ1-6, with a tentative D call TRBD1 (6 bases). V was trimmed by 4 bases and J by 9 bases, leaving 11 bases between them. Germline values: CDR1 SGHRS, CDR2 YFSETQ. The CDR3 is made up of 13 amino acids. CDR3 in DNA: TGCGCCAGCAGCCCGGACAGTCTTTCACCCCTCCACTTT. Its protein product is CASSPDSLSPLHF.

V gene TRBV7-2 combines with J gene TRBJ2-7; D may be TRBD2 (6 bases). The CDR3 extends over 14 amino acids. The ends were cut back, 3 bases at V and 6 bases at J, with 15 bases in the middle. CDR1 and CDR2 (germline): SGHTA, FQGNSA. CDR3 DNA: TGTGCCAGCAGCTTCTCAGCTCGGGGGAGCGAGCAGTACTTC. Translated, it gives CASSFSARGSEQYF.

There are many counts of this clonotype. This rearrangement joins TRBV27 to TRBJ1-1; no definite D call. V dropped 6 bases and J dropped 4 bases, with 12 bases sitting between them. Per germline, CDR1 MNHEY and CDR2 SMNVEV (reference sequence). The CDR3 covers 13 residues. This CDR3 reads CASRYDPGTEAFF. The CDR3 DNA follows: TGTGCCAGCAGGTACGACCCGGGCACTGAAGCTTTCTTT.

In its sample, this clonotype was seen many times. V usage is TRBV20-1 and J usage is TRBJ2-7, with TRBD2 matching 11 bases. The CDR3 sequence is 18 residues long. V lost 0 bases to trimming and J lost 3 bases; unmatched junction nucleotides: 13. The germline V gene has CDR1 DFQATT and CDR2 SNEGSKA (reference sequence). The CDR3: CSARERPPTSGRNYEQYF. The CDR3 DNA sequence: TGCAGTGCTAGAGAACGGCCCCCAACTAGCGGGAGAAACTACGAGCAGTACTTC.

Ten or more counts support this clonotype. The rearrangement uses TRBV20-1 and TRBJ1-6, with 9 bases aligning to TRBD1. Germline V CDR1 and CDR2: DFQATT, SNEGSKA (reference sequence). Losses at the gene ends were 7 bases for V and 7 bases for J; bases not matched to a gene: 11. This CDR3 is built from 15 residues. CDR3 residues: CSVATNRGQNSPLHF. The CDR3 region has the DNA TGCAGTGTCGCCACAAACAGGGGGCAAAATTCACCCCTCCACTTT.